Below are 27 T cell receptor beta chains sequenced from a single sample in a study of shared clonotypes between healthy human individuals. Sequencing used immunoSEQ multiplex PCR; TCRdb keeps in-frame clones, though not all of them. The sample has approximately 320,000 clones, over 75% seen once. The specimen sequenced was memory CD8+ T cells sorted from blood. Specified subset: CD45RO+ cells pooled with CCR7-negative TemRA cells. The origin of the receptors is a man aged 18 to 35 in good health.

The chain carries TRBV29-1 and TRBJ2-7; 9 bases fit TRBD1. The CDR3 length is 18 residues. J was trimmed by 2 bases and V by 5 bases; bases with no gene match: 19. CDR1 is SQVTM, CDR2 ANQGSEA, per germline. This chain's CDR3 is CSVQGGGQGHHLPYEQYF. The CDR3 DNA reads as TGCAGCGTTCAGGGGGGGGGACAGGGACACCACCTGCCCTACGAGCAGTACTTC.

The CDR3 sequence is CSAGGPWPQHF. CDR3 DNA: TGCAGTGCCGGGGGCCCATGGCCCCAGCATTTT. The chain combines TRBV20-1 with TRBJ1-5; tentatively, D is TRBD1 (6 bases). Trimming took off 6 bases at V and 9 bases at J, with 12 bases between the two ends. CDR3 size: 11 residues. CDR1 DFQATT and CDR2 SNEGSKA come from the germline V gene (reference sequence).

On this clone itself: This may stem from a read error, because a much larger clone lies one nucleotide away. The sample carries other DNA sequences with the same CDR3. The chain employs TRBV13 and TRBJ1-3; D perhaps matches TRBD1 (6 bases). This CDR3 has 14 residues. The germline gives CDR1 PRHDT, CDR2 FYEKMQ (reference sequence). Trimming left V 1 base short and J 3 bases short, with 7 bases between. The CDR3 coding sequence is TGTGCCAGCAGCTTAGAAGGGGGTGGAAACACCATATATTTT. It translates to CASSLEGGGNTIYF.

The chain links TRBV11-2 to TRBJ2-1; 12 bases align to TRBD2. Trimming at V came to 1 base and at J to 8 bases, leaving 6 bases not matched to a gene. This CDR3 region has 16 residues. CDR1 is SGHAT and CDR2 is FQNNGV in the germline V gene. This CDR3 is CASSLARLAGVYEQFF. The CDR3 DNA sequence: TGTGCCAGCAGCTTAGCAAGACTAGCGGGAGTGTATGAGCAGTTCTTC.

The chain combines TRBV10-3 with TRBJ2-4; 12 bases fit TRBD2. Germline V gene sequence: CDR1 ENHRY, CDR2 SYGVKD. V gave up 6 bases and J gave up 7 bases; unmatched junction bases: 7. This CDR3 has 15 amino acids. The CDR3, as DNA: TGTGCCATCAGCATGACTAGCGGGAGTGGGAACATTCAGTACTTC. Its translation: CAISMTSGSGNIQYF.

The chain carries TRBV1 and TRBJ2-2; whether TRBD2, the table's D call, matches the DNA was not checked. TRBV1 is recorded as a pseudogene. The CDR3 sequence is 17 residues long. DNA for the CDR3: TGCACCAGCAGCCAAGCCGTCCTAGCGGGGAGGCAGGTCGGGCTGTTTTTT. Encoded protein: CTSSQAVLAGRQVGLFF.

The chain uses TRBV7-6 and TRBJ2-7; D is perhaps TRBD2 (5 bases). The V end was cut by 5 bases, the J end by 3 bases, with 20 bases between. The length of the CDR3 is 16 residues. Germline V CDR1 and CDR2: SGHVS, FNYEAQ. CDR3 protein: CASSTQAGLMGYEQYF. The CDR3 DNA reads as TGTGCCAGCAGCACCCAGGCCGGACTTATGGGCTACGAGCAGTACTTC.

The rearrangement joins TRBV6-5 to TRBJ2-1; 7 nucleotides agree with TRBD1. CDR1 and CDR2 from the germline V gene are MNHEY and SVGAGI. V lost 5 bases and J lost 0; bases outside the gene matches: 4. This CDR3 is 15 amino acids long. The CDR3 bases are TGTGCCAGCAGTGGACAGGTTGGCTCCTACAATGAGCAGTTCTTC. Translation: CASSGQVGSYNEQFF.

DNA for the CDR3: TGTGCCAGCAGCCCCCGGGTCTACAATGAGCAGTTCTTC. Its protein product is CASSPRVYNEQFF. The rearrangement joins TRBV5-6 to TRBJ2-1; no clear D gene. The CDR3 consists of 13 residues. V dropped 4 bases and J dropped 3 bases, with 8 bases sitting between them. Germline CDR1 reads SGHDT; CDR2 reads YYEEEE.

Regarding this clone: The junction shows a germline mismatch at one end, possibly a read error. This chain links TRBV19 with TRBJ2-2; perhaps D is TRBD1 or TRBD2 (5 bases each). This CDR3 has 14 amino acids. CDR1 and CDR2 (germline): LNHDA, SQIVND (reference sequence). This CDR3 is CASSNGANIGELFF. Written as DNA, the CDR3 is TGTGCCAGTAGTAACGGGGCCAACATCGGGGAGCTGTTTTTT. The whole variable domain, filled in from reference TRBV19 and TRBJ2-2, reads DGGITQSPKYLFRKEGQNVTLSCEQNLNHDAMYWYRQDPGQGLRLIYYSQIVNDFQKGDIAEGYSVSREKKESFPLTVTSAQKNPTAFYLCASSNGANIGELFFGEGSRLTVL.

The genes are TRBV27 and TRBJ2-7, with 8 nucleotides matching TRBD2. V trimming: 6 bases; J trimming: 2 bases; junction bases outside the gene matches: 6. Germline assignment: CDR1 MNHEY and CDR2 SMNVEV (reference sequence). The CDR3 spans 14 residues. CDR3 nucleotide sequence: TGTGCCAGCAGGCAACTAGCGGACACCTACGAGCAGTACTTC. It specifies CASRQLADTYEQYF.

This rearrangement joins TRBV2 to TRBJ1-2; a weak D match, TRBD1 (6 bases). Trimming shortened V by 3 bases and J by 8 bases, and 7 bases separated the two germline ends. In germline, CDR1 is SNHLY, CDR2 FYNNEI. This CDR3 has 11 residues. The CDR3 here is CASSEDRGYTF. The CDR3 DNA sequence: TGTGCCAGCAGTGAGGACAGAGGCTACACCTTC.

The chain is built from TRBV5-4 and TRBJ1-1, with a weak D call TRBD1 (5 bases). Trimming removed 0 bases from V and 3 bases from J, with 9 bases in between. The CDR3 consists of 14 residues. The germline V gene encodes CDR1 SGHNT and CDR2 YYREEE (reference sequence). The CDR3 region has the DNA TGTGCCAGCAGCTTGGGGGGGAGGTACACTGAAGCTTTCTTT. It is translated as CASSLGGRYTEAFF.

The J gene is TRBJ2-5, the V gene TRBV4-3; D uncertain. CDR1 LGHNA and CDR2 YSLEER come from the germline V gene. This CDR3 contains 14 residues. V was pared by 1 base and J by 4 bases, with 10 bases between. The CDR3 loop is CASSQGNSAETQYF. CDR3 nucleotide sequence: TGCGCCAGCAGCCAAGGAAATTCCGCAGAGACCCAGTACTTC.

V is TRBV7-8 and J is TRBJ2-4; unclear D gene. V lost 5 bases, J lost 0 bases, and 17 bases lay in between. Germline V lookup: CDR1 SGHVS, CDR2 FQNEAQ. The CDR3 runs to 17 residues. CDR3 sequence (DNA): TGTGCCAGCAGCCTCCGTGAGGATCCATTAGCCAAAAACATTCAGTACTTC. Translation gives CASSLREDPLAKNIQYF.

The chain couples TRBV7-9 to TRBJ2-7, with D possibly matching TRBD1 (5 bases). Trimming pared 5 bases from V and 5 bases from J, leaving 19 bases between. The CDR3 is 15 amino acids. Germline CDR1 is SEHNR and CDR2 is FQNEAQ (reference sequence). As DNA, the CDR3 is TGTGCCAGCAGCCGCGCCCCGACAGAAGCCGACGAGCAGTACTTC. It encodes CASSRAPTEADEQYF.

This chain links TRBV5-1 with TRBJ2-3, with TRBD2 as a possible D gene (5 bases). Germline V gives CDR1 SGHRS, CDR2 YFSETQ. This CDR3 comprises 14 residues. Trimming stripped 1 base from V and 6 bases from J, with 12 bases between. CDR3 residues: CASSLLEGVDTQYF. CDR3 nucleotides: TGCGCCAGCAGCTTGCTTGAGGGAGTGGATACGCAGTATTTT.

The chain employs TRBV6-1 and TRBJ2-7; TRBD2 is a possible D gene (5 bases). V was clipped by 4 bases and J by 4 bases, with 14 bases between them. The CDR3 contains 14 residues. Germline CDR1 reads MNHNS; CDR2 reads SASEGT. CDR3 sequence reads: CASSVGGGWYEQYF. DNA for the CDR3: TGTGCCAGCAGTGTAGGAGGTGGATGGTACGAGCAGTACTTC.

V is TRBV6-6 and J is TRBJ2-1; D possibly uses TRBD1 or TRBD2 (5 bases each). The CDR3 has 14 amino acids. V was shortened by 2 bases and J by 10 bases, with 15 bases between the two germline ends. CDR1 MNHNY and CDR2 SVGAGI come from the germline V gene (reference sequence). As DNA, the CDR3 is TGTGCCAGCAGTTACACGGGACGAACAGAGGAGCAGTTCTTC. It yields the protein CASSYTGRTEEQFF.

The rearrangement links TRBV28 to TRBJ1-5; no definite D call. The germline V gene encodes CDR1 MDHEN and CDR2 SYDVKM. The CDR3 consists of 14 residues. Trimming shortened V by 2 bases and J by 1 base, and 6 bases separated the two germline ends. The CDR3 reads CASSLDTSNQPQHF. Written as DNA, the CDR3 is TGTGCCAGCAGTTTAGACACAAGCAATCAGCCCCAGCATTTT.

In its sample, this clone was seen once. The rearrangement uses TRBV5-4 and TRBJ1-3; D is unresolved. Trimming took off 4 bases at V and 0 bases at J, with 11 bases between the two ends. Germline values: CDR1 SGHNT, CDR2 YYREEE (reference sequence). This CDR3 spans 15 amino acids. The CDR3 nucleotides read TGTGCCAGCAGCCCGGACGGGATCTCTGGAAACACCATATATTTT. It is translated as CASSPDGISGNTIYF.

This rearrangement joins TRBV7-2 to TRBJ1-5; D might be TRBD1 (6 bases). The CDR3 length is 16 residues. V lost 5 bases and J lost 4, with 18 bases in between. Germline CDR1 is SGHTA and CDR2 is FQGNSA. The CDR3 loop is CASSLTDGGRNQPQHF. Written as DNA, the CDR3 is TGTGCCAGCAGCCTCACCGACGGGGGCCGAAATCAGCCCCAGCATTTT.

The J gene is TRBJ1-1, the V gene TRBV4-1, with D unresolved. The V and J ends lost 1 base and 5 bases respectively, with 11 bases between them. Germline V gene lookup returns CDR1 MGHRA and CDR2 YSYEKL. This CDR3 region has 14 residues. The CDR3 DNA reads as TGCGCCAGCAGCCAAGTGCCGGGCAGAACTGAAGCTTTCTTT. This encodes CASSQVPGRTEAFF.

The CDR3 protein is CASSYRPGGRSYEQYF. CDR3 sequence (DNA): TGTGCCAGCAGTTACCGCCCAGGGGGCCGGTCCTACGAGCAGTACTTC. The chain carries TRBV6-6 and TRBJ2-7; 8 bases are a match to TRBD1. The CDR3 has 16 amino acids. V was clipped by 2 bases and J by 1 base; unmatched bases: 7. Germline V CDR1 and CDR2: MNHNY, SVGAGI (reference sequence).

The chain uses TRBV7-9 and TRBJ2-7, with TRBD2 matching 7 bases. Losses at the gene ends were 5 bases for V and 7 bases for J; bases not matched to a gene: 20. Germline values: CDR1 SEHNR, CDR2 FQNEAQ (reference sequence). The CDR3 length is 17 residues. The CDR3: CASSPTWRQRGREEQYF. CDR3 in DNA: TGTGCCAGCAGCCCTACTTGGCGCCAGCGGGGCAGAGAAGAGCAGTACTTC.

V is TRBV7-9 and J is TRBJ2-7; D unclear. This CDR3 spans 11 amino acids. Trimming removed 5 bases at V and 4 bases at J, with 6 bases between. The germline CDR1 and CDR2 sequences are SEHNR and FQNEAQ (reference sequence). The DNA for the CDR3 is TGTGCCAGCAGCCCACTTTACGAGCAGTACTTC. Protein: CASSPLYEQYF. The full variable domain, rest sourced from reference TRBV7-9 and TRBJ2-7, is DTGVSQNPRHKITKRGQNVTFRCDPISEHNRLYWYRQTLGQGPEFLTYFQNEAQLEKSRLLSDRFSAERPKGSFSTLEIQRTEQGDSAMYLCASSPLYEQYFGPGTRLTVT.

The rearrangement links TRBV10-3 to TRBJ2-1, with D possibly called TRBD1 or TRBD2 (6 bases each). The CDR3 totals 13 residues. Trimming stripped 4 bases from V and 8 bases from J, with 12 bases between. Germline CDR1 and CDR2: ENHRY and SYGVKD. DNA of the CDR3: TGTGCCATCAGTGCGGGGGCGGAGCATGAGCAGTTCTTC. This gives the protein CAISAGAEHEQFF.